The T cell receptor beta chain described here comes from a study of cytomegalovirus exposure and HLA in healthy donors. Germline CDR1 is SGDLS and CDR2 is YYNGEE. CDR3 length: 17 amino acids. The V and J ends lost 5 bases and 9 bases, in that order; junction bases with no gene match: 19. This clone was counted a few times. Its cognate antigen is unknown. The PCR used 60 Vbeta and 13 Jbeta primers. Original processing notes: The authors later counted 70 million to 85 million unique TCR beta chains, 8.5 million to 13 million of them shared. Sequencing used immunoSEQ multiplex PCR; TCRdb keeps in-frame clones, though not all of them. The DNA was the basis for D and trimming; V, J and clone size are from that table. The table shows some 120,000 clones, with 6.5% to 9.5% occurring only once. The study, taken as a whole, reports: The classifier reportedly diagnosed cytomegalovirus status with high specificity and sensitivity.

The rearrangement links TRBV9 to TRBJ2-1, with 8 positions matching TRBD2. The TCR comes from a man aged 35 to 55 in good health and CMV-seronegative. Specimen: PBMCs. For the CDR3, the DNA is TGTGCCAGCAGTCCCCTGGGGGAGCGGGGGTACTATGGTGAGCAGTTCTTC. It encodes CASSPLGERGYYGEQFF.